The next 23 T cell receptor beta chains were all read from a single sample in a study of T cells after yellow fever vaccination. TCRdb re-analysed the 5' RACE reads in MiXCR, keeping a single row per CDR3 protein. The sample consists of a few hundred thousand distinct CDR3 sequences, 4.1% of them appearing once. The sample consisted of PBMCs, taken 5 days after the yellow fever booster vaccination. Source of these receptors: a man aged 18-30 years who received the YFV17D yellow fever vaccine.

This rearrangement joins TRBV27 to TRBJ2-2, with TRBD1 as a possible D gene (6 bases). The CDR3 contains 15 residues. Trimming stripped 5 bases from V and 4 bases from J, with 14 bases between. Germline V CDR1 and CDR2: MNHEY, SMNVEV (reference sequence). CDR3 DNA sequence: TGTGCCAGCAGTCCGTCCAGGGGCTCCACCGGGGAGCTGTTTTTT. It encodes CASSPSRGSTGELFF.

A few counts support this clonotype. This chain links TRBV29-1 with TRBJ1-2; unclear D gene. The V gene's germline CDR1 is SQVTM and CDR2 ANQGSEA. Trimming removed 1 base from V and 4 bases from J, with 4 bases in between. This CDR3 has 11 residues. The CDR3 sequence is CSVEAPYGYTF. CDR3 DNA sequence: TGCAGCGTTGAAGCGCCCTATGGCTACACCTTC. The full variable domain, rest sourced from reference TRBV29-1 and TRBJ1-2, is SAVISQKPSRDICQRGTSLTIQCQVDSQVTMMFWYRQQPGQSLTLIATANQGSEATYESGFVIDKFPISRPNLTFSTLTVSNMSPEDSSIYLCSVEAPYGYTFGSGTRLTVV.

This clonotype was picked up many times. The chain joins TRBV19 to TRBJ1-1, with D unresolved. The V and J ends lost 6 bases and 5 bases respectively, with 19 bases between them. The CDR3 loop spans 15 amino acids. CDR1 LNHDA and CDR2 SQIVND come from the germline V gene (reference sequence). CDR3 DNA sequence: TGTGCCAGTAGCGTGGAGGGATGGTCGGGTACTGAAGCTTTCTTT. It is translated as CASSVEGWSGTEAFF.

At least ten counts were recorded for this clonotype. The genes are TRBV4-1 and TRBJ2-5; D not certain. Trimming pared 0 bases from V and 4 bases from J, leaving 0 bases between. The CDR3 spans 11 residues. The germline V gene encodes CDR1 MGHRA and CDR2 YSYEKL. For the CDR3, the DNA is TGCGCCAGCAGCCAAGAAGAGACCCAGTACTTC. Residues: CASSQEETQYF.

In its sample, this clonotype was seen many times. The J gene is TRBJ1-6, the V gene TRBV4-3; no definite D call. V dropped 0 bases and J dropped 6 bases, with 6 bases sitting between them. Germline V gene data show CDR1 as LGHNA and CDR2 as YSLEER. The CDR3 is 14 amino acids. CDR3: CASSQEIRNSPLHF. DNA of the CDR3: TGCGCCAGCAGCCAAGAAATCCGTAATTCACCCCTCCACTTT.

This chain uses TRBV5-6 with TRBJ2-3, with D hard to call. V was clipped by 2 bases and J by 3 bases, with 16 bases between them. Germline lookup yields CDR1 SGHDT and CDR2 YYEEEE. The CDR3 contains 16 residues. The CDR3 coding sequence is TGTGCCAGCAGCTTACTGCTGAAGCCAAGTACAGATACGCAGTATTTT. It is translated as CASSLLLKPSTDTQYF.

The CDR3 sequence is CASSQDFGVYEQYF. The CDR3, as DNA: TGCGCCAGCAGCCAAGATTTCGGGGTCTACGAGCAGTACTTC. The chain has TRBV4-1 and TRBJ2-7; D may be TRBD2 (5 bases). Deletions cut 0 bases from V and 3 bases from J, with 9 bases between. Germline CDR1 and CDR2: MGHRA and YSYEKL. The CDR3 loop spans 14 amino acids.

This clonotype appeared many times. The rearrangement links TRBV9 to TRBJ2-1; 10 positions agree with TRBD1. The CDR3 length is 15 residues. CDR1 and CDR2 from the germline V gene are SGDLS and YYNGEE. With 0 bases clipped from V and 9 bases from J, the junction kept 6 bases outside the gene matches. The CDR3 here is CASSVGGTGDTEQFF. The CDR3 DNA is TGTGCCAGCAGCGTAGGTGGGACAGGGGACACTGAGCAGTTCTTC.

This clonotype was recorded a few times. The chain carries TRBV20-1 and TRBJ1-1; D perhaps matches TRBD1 (5 bases). Trimming took off 5 bases at V and 6 bases at J, with 22 bases between the two ends. The CDR3 is 15 amino acids. Per the germline V gene, CDR1 is DFQATT and CDR2 is SNEGSKA (reference sequence). In nucleotides, the CDR3 is TGCAGTGCTGGATCCGGGGCTCTCACCGGGGCTGAAGCTTTCTTT. This codes for CSAGSGALTGAEAFF.

The chain recombines TRBV6-1 with TRBJ2-1; D is possibly TRBD1 or TRBD2 (5 bases each). Germline V gene lookup returns CDR1 MNHNS and CDR2 SASEGT. V lost 6 bases and J 6 bases, leaving 9 bases between the germline ends. The CDR3 sequence is 12 residues long. The DNA of the CDR3 is TGTGCCAGCAGGGCCGGGGCCAATGAGCAGTTCTTC. This codes for CASRAGANEQFF.

This clonotype was seen repeatedly, ten times or more. The chain has TRBV5-4 and TRBJ2-3; unclear D gene. The CDR3 is 15 residues long. V lost 0 bases and J lost 0, with 8 bases in between. Per germline, CDR1 SGHNT and CDR2 YYREEE (reference sequence). The CDR3 protein is CASSLASASTDTQYF. In DNA, the CDR3 is TGTGCCAGCAGCTTGGCCAGCGCTAGCACAGATACGCAGTATTTT.

Only a few counts were recorded for this clonotype. The chain carries TRBV6-5 and TRBJ1-1, with 7 bases fitting TRBD1. Per germline, CDR1 MNHEY and CDR2 SVGAGI. The J segment lost 4 bases and the V segment lost 0 bases, leaving 5 bases of the junction unmatched. The CDR3 extends over 15 amino acids. The CDR3 region has the DNA TGTGCCAGCAGTTACTCGAGGCAGGGGGGCACTGAAGCTTTCTTT. This encodes CASSYSRQGGTEAFF.

Written as DNA, the CDR3 is TGCGCCAGCAGCCAAGAGCACCCGGGTTACTACAATGAGCAGTTCTTC. This sequence encodes CASSQEHPGYYNEQFF. V gene TRBV4-3 combines with J gene TRBJ2-1; D uncertain. Germline loops: CDR1 LGHNA, CDR2 YSLEER. This CDR3 spans 16 amino acids. V lost 0 bases to trimming and J lost 3 bases, with 12 bases between them.

This clonotype appeared a few times. The chain recombines TRBV12-3 or TRBV12-4 with TRBJ1-2; D gene uncertain. The CDR3 extends over 13 amino acids. Trimming shortened V by 2 bases and J by 4 bases, and 8 bases separated the two germline ends. CDR3 amino acids: CASSLPGSYGYTF. In nucleotides, the CDR3 is TGTGCCAGCAGTTTACCAGGAAGCTATGGCTACACCTTC.

This clonotype came up a few times. The chain has TRBV6-6 and TRBJ2-4; TRBD1 aligns across 10 bases. Germline CDR1 reads MNHNY; CDR2 reads SVGAGI (reference sequence). The CDR3 is 16 residues long. V lost 5 bases and J lost 3; bases outside the gene matches: 7. Written as DNA, the CDR3 is TGTGCCAGCAGTAGGGGGACAGGGGCGGGCAAAAACATTCAGTACTTC. Translation gives CASSRGTGAGKNIQYF.

Ten or more counts support this clonotype. V is TRBV5-5 and J is TRBJ1-2, with TRBD1 as a possible D gene (6 bases). The ends were cut back, 1 base at V and 4 bases at J, with 8 bases in the middle. CDR1 is SGHKS and CDR2 is YYEKEE in the germline V gene (reference sequence). The CDR3 is 13 amino acids. The chain's CDR3 is CASSLIGGYGYTF. The CDR3 DNA is TGTGCCAGCAGCTTGATAGGGGGCTATGGCTACACCTTC.

The chain couples TRBV2 to TRBJ2-4; TRBD1 matches at 7 bases. The CDR3 runs to 12 residues. V shed 4 bases and J 11 bases; nucleotides not matched to a gene: 5. The V gene's germline CDR1 is SNHLY and CDR2 FYNNEI. As DNA, the CDR3 is TGTGCCAGCAGTGGGGACAGCCTCCTTCAGTACTTC. This translates into CASSGDSLLQYF. The full variable domain, in which reference TRBV2 and TRBJ2-4 provide the parts outside the CDR3, is EPEVTQTPSHQVTQMGQEVILRCVPISNHLYFYWYRQILGQKVEFLVSFYNNEISEKSEIFDDQFSVERPDGSNFTLKIRSTKLEDSAMYFCASSGDSLLQYFGAGTRLSVL.

The rearrangement joins TRBV5-1 to TRBJ2-1; no firm D call. The CDR3 spans 14 residues. With 2 bases removed from V and 2 bases from J, the gap between germline ends came to 8 bases. Germline V gene sequence: CDR1 SGHRS, CDR2 YFSETQ. The CDR3 sequence: CASSFMLAYNEQFF. CDR3 DNA: TGCGCCAGCAGCTTCATGCTAGCCTACAATGAGCAGTTCTTC.

This clonotype was detected only a few times. The genes are TRBV18 and TRBJ2-3, with D possibly called TRBD1 or TRBD2 (6 bases each). The CDR3 sequence is 16 residues long. Trimming removed 5 bases at V and 2 bases at J, with 17 bases between. From germline, CDR1 is KGHSH and CDR2 LQKENI. This CDR3 reads CASSSTGRRDTDTQYF. In DNA, the CDR3 is TGTGCCAGCTCATCGACAGGCCGGAGGGACACAGATACGCAGTATTTT.

The CDR3 here is CACGQRYEQYF. The CDR3 DNA sequence: TGTGCCTGCGGACAGCGCTACGAGCAGTACTTC. V gene TRBV30 combines with J gene TRBJ2-7; maybe TRBD1 (6 bases). The V and J ends lost 6 bases and 3 bases respectively, with 9 bases between them. Germline V gives CDR1 GTSNPN, CDR2 SVGIG (reference sequence). The CDR3 totals 11 residues. The full variable domain, rest sourced from reference TRBV30 and TRBJ2-7, is SQTIHQWPATLVQPVGSPLSLECTVEGTSNPNLYWYRQAAGRGLQLLFYSVGIGQISSEVPQNLSASRPQDRQFILSSKKLLLSDSGFYLCACGQRYEQYFGPGTRLTVT.

The sample holds a few counts of this clonotype. The J gene is TRBJ2-1, the V gene TRBV20-1; D uncertain. This CDR3 spans 13 amino acids. Germline V gives CDR1 DFQATT, CDR2 SNEGSKA (reference sequence). V was shortened by 3 bases and J by 2 bases, with 8 bases between the two germline ends. In DNA form, the CDR3 reads TGCAGTGCTAGGGACCAACCCTACAATGAGCAGTTCTTC. Residues: CSARDQPYNEQFF.

This clonotype was counted at least ten times. This chain joins TRBV12-3 or TRBV12-4 and TRBJ2-7, with 7 bases aligning to TRBD2. The CDR3 has 13 residues. In nucleotides, the CDR3 is TGTGCAAGCAGTTCCGGAGGGAGGGAGGAGCAGTACGTC. It specifies CASSSGGREEQYV.

The table lists this clonotype with many counts. This chain connects TRBV7-2 to TRBJ2-1, with TRBD2 matching over 9 bases. CDR3 length equals 15 residues. Per the germline V gene, CDR1 is SGHTA and CDR2 is FQGNSA. V shed 5 bases, J shed 5 bases, and the junction held 7 bases outside the gene matches. The CDR3 region is CASSTRGGINNEQFF. The CDR3 DNA follows: TGTGCCAGCAGCACGCGGGGGGGCATAAACAATGAGCAGTTCTTC.